The count of the clone carrying this T cell receptor (beta chain) is one. The sample originates from a study of blood T cell repertoires in COVID-19. Study-wide context: Samples came from the United States, Italy and Spain, spanning acute and convalescent COVID-19. The analysed material was cDNA or gDNA that came from T cells, B-cell-depleted T cells, or PBMCs.

In the original processing: Using reference gene primer amplification, nucleated cell counts were estimated. Here immunoSEQ multiplex PCR was the method, and the copy in TCRdb shows in-frame clones only, minus some. V and J calls and clone size are those listed in that table; D and trimming were worked out from the DNA. The sample records some 50,000 clones, around four fifths being singletons. In germline, CDR1 is LGHDT, CDR2 YNNKEL (reference sequence). The trim removed 4 bases at V and 7 bases at J, leaving 6 bases unmatched. This CDR3 has 15 residues. The chain employs TRBV3-1 (or the pseudogene TRBV3-2) and TRBJ2-2, with 10 bases aligning to TRBD2. This receptor was obtained from a man aged 50 or older with acute or convalescent COVID-19. The sequenced sample was peripheral blood. CDR3 sequence: CASSLRLAGSGELFF. The CDR3 nucleotides are TGTGCCAGCAGCCTTCGACTAGCGGGCAGCGGGGAGCTGTTTTTT.